What follows is one T cell receptor beta chain and its context. This sample was taken from a study of shared T cell receptors in the human thymus. The protocol was immunoSEQ multiplex PCR, while the TCRdb copy is restricted to in-frame clones and leaves out a portion. This table holds 700,000 to 750,000 clones, over 75% found once. Per the germline V gene, CDR1 is SGHTA and CDR2 is FQGNSA. V was pared by 7 bases and J by 3 bases, with 23 bases between. The CDR3 runs 17 residues. These data were also reused for a study on human thymus T cells. That study adds: Congenital heart defects were the reason for the corrective surgery that the donors, healthy Finnish infants, were having. Thymus specimens were resections from corrective heart surgery. In thymic and blood repertoires alike, V and J usage looked biased.

The rearrangement links TRBV7-2 to TRBJ2-3, with D perhaps matching TRBD2 (6 bases). Sequences were obtained from thymocytes. The TCR sequence derives from a girl less than two years old with a congenital heart defect. CDR3 region: CASTSPLGLATTDTQYF. The DNA for the CDR3 is TGTGCCAGCACCTCGCCGTTGGGGCTAGCGACAACAGATACGCAGTATTTT.